The clone carrying this TCR beta chain was seen more than once but under ten times. Its antigen is still unknown. One entry per CDR3 protein results from TCRdb running MiXCR on the 5' RACE reads. The sample consists of 400,000 to 500,000 distinct CDR3 sequences, about 18% of them appearing once. The data were obtained in a study of identical twins. Regarding the study as a whole: The study reached conclusions through statistical analysis that was cross-sectional, not following the same donors.

CDR3 size: 16 residues. After removal of 5 bases from V and 5 bases from J, the junction contained 6 bases not matched to a gene. CDR1 is SEHNR and CDR2 is FQNEAQ in the germline V gene (reference sequence). The V gene is TRBV7-9, the J gene TRBJ2-3; 14 bases fit TRBD2. This TCR came from a man aged 50 to 59 in good health. The sequencing sample was made of naive T cells sorted from blood. CDR3 sequence reads: CASSQTSGRGRDTQYF. The CDR3 region has the DNA TGTGCCAGCAGCCAGACTAGCGGGAGGGGACGAGATACGCAGTATTTT.